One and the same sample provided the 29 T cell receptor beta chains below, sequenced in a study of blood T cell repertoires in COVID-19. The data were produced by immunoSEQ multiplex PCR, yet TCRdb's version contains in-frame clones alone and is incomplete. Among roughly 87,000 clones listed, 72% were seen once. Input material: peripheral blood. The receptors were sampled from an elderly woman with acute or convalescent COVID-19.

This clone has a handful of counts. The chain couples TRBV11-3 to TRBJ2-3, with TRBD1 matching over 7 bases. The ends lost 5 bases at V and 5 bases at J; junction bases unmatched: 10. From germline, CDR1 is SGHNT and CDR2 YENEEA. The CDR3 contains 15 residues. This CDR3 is CASSADPSGGDTQYF. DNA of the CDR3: TGTGCCAGCAGCGCCGACCCTTCAGGGGGAGATACGCAGTATTTT.

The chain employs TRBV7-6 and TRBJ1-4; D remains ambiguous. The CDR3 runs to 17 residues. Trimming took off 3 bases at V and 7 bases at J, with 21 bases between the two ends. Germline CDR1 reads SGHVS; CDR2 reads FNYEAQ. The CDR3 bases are TGTGCCAGCAGCTTTTCTAGCGCCTTGGGATCTGGTGAAAAACTGTTTTTT. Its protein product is CASSFSSALGSGEKLFF. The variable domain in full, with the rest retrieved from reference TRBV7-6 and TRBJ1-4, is GAGVSQSPRYKVTKRGQDVALRCDPISGHVSLYWYRQALGQGPEFLTYFNYEAQQDKSGLPNDRFSAERPEGSISTLTIQRTEQRDSAMYRCASSFSSALGSGEKLFFGSGTQLSVL.

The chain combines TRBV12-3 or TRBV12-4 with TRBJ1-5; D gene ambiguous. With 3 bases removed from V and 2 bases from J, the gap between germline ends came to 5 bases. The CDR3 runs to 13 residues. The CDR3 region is CASSFSGNQPQHF. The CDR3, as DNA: TGTGCCAGCAGTTTTTCAGGCAATCAGCCCCAGCATTTT.

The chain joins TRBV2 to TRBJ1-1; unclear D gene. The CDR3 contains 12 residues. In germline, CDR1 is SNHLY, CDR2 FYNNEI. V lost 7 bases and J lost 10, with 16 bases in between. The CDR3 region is CASMPDRTRAFF. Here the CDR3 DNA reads TGTGCCAGCATGCCGGATAGAACTAGAGCTTTCTTT.

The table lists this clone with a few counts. The CDR3 DNA reads as TGTGCCAGCAGTGAGACAGGGCCGCAAGAGACCCAGTACTTC. Protein product: CASSETGPQETQYF. The V and J genes are TRBV6-1 and TRBJ2-5, with 7 bases aligning to TRBD1. Trimming at V came to 3 bases and at J to 2 bases, leaving 3 bases not matched to a gene. CDR1 is MNHNS and CDR2 is SASEGT in the germline V gene. CDR3 size: 14 residues.

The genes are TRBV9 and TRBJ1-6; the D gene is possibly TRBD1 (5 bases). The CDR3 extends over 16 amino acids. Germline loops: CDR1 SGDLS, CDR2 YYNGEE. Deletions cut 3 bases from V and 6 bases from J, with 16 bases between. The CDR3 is CASSAGGGRGNSPLHF. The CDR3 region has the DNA TGTGCCAGCAGCGCTGGCGGGGGACGAGGTAATTCACCCCTCCACTTT.

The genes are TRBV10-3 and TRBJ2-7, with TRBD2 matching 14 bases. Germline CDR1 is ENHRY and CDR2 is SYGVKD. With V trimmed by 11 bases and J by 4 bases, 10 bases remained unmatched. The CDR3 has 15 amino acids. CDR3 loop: CAASGTSGGPYEQYF. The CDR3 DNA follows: TGTGCCGCTTCCGGGACTAGCGGGGGCCCATACGAGCAGTACTTC.

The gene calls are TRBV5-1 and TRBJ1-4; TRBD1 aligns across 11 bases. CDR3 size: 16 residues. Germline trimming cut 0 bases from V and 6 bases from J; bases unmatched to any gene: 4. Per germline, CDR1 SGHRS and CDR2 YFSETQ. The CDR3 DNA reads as TGCGCCAGCAGCTTGGCCGGGACAGGGGGTTATGAAAAACTGTTTTTT. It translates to CASSLAGTGGYEKLFF.

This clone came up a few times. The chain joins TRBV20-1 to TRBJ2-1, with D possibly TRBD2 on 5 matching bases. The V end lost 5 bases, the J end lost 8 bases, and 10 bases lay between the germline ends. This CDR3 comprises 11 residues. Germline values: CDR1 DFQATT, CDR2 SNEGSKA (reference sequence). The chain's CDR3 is CSASLAHEQFF. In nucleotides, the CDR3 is TGCAGTGCTTCCTTAGCGCATGAGCAGTTCTTC.

The CDR3 sequence: CASSFTMLQGPEQYF. The DNA for the CDR3 is TGTGCCAGCAGCTTCACAATGTTACAGGGCCCCGAGCAGTACTTC. The V gene is TRBV5-5, the J gene TRBJ2-7, with D perhaps TRBD1 (6 bases). Germline CDR1 reads SGHKS; CDR2 reads YYEKEE (reference sequence). The V gene lost 2 bases and the J gene lost 6 bases, with 18 bases spanning the gap. This CDR3 region has 15 residues. Supplemented by reference TRBV5-5 and TRBJ2-7, the full variable domain reads DAGVTQSPTHLIKTRGQQVTLRCSPISGHKSVSWYQQVLGQGPQFIFQYYEKEERGRGNFPDRFSARQFPNYSSELNVNALLLGDSALYLCASSFTMLQGPEQYFGPGTRLTVT.

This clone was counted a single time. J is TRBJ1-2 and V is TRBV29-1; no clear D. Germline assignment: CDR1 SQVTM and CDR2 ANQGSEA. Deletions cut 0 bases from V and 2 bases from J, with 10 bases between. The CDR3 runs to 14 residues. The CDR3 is CSVEDLLGNYGYTF. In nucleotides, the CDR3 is TGCAGCGTTGAAGACCTTCTAGGAAACTATGGCTACACCTTC. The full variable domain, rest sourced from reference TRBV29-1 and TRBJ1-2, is SAVISQKPSRDICQRGTSLTIQCQVDSQVTMMFWYRQQPGQSLTLIATANQGSEATYESGFVIDKFPISRPNLTFSTLTVSNMSPEDSSIYLCSVEDLLGNYGYTFGSGTRLTVV.

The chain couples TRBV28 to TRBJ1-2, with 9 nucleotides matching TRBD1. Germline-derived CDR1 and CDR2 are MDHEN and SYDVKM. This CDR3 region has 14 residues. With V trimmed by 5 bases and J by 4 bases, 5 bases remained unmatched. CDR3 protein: CASSPQGALYGYTF. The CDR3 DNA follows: TGTGCCAGCAGTCCACAGGGGGCGCTCTATGGCTACACCTTC.

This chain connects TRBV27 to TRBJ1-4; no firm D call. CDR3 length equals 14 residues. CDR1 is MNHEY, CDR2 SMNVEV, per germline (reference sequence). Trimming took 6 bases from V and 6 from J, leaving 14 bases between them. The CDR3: CASSNESGDEKLFF. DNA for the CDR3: TGTGCCAGCAGCAATGAAAGCGGGGATGAAAAACTGTTTTTT. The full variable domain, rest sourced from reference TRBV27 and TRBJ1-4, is EAQVTQNPRYLITVTGKKLTVTCSQNMNHEYMSWYRQDPGLGLRQIYYSMNVEVTDKGDVPEGYKVSRKEKRNFPLILESPSPNQTSLYFCASSNESGDEKLFFGSGTQLSVL.

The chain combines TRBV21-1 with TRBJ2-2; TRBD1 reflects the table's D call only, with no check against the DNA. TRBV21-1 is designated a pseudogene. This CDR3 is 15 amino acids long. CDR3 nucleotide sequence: TGTGCCAGCAGCGGACAGGGGACTAACACCGGGGAGCTGTTTTTT. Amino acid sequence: CASSGQGTNTGELFF.

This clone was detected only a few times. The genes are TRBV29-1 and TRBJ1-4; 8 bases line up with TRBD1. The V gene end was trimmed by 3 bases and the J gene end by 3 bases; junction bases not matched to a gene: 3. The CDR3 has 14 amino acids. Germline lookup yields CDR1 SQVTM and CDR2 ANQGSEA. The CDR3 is CSVEGTGSNEKLFF. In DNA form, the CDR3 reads TGCAGCGTTGAGGGGACAGGTTCTAATGAAAAACTGTTTTTT.

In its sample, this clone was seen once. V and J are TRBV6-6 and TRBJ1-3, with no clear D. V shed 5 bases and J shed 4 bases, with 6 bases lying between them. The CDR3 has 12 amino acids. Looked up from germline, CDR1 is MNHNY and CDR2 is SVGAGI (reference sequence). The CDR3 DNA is TGTGCCAGCAGTAACAAGGGAAACACCATATATTTT. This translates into CASSNKGNTIYF.

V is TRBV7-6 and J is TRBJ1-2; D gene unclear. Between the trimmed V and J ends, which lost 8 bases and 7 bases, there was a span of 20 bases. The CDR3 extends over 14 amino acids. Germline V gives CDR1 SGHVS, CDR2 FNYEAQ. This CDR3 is CASSSSSRAGGYTF. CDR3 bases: TGTGCCAGCTCATCTTCTTCTAGGGCGGGTGGCTACACCTTC.

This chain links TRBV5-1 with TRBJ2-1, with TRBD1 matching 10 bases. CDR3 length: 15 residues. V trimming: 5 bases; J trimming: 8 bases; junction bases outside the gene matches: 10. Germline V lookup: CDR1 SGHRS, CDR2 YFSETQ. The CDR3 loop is CASRGEGQGRDEQFF. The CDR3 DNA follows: TGCGCCAGCAGAGGAGAGGGACAGGGGAGGGATGAGCAGTTCTTC.

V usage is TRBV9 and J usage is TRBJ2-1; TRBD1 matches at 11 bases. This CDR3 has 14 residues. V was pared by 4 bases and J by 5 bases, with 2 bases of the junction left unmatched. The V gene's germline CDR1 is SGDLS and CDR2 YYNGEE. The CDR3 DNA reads TGTGCCAGCAGCCCGGGACAGGGGGACAATGAGCAGTTCTTC. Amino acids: CASSPGQGDNEQFF.

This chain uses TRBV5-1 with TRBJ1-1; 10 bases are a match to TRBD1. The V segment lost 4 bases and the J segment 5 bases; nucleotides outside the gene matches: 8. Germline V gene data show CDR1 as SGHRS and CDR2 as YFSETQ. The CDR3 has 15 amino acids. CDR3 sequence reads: CASSTGTGDRTEAFF. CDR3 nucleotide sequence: TGCGCCAGCAGCACCGGGACAGGGGATCGGACTGAAGCTTTCTTT.

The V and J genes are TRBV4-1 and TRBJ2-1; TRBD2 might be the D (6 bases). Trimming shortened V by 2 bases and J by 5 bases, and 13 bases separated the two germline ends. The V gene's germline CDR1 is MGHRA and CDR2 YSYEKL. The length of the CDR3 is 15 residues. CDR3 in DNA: TGCGCCAGCAGCCAATGGGGGAGGTGGGACAATGAGCAGTTCTTC. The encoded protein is CASSQWGRWDNEQFF.

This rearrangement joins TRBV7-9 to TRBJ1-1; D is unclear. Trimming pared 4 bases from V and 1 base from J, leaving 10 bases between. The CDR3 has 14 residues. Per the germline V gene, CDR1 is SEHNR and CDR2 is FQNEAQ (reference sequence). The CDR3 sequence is CASSSSGGNTEAFF. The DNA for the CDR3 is TGTGCCAGCAGCTCATCCGGCGGGAACACTGAAGCTTTCTTT.

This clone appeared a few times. The CDR3 nucleotides are TGTGCCAGCAGCGGAATCGGCACCGGAGGCGAGCAGTACTTC. This translates into CASSGIGTGGEQYF. This chain connects TRBV5-5 to TRBJ2-7; tentative D call: TRBD2 (5 bases). The germline V gene has CDR1 SGHKS and CDR2 YYEKEE (reference sequence). The CDR3 loop spans 14 amino acids. V was trimmed by 4 bases and J by 6 bases, leaving 17 bases between them.

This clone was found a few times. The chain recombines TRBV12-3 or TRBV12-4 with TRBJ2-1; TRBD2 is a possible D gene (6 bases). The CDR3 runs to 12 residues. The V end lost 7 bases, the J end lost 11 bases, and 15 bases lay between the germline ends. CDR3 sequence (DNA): TGTGCCAGCAAAACCGGGACTCTTAAGCAGTTCTTC. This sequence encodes CASKTGTLKQFF.

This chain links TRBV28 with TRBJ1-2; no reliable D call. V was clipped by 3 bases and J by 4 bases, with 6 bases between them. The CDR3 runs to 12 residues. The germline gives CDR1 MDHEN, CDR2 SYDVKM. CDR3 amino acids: CASSFAGYGYTF. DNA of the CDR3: TGTGCCAGCAGTTTTGCAGGCTATGGCTACACCTTC.

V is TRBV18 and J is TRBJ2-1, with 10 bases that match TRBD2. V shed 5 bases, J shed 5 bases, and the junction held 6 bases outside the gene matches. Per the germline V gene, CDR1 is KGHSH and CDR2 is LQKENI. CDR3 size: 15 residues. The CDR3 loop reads CASSFSGGPHNEQFF. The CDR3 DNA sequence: TGTGCCAGCTCATTTAGCGGGGGGCCCCACAATGAGCAGTTCTTC.

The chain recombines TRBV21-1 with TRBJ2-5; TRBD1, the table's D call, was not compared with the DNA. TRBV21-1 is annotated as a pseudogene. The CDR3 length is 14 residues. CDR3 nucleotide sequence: TGTGCCAGCAGCACATGGGCAGGCGAAGAGACCCAGTACTTC. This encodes CASSTWAGEETQYF.

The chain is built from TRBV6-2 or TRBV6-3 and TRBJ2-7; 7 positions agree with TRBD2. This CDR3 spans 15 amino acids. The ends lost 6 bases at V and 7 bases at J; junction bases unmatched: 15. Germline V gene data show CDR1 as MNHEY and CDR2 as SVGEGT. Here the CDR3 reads CASSPGTITTGEQYF. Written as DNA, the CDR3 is TGTGCCAGCAGCCCCGGGACTATAACTACTGGGGAGCAGTACTTC.

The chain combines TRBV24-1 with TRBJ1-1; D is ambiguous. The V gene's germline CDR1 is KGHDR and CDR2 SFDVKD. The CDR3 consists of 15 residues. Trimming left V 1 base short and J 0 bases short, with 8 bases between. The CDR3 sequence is CATSDLRLMNTEAFF. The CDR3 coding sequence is TGTGCCACCAGTGATTTAAGACTGATGAACACTGAAGCTTTCTTT.